The 9 T cell receptor beta chains below come from one sample, sequenced in a study of molecular identifiers for immune sequencing clone quantification. From the PCR reads, TCRdb called clonotypes with MiXCR, one entry per CDR3 protein. This sample has more than 450,000 distinct CDR3 sequences, with about 26% found just once. The source material was naive CD8+ T cells from blood, with Jurkat cell RNA spiked in. The subset denotes: FACS-sorted CD8+CD4-CCR7+CD45RA+ naive T cells. These receptors all come from a human donor in good health. Some libraries in this study had Jurkat cell RNA spiked in.

The chain employs TRBV27 and TRBJ2-7, with D perhaps matching TRBD1 (5 bases). The V end was cut by 10 bases, the J end by 4 bases, with 14 bases between. In germline, CDR1 is MNHEY, CDR2 SMNVEV (reference sequence). CDR3 length: 12 residues. The CDR3 DNA reads TGTGCCACCTGGACAAGTGCGTACGAGCAGTACTTC. Its translation is CATWTSAYEQYF.

Comments on this clonotype: A read error may account for a junction end that differs from germline. In DNA form, the CDR3 reads TGTGCCAGCAGCTTCGGACTAGCGGTAACATCGGGGGAGCTGGTTTTT. Protein product: CASSFGLAVTSGELVF. This rearrangement joins TRBV7-8 to TRBJ2-2; 10 bases map to TRBD2. CDR3 length: 16 amino acids. The germline gives CDR1 SGHVS, CDR2 FQNEAQ.

Of note for this clonotype: A much larger clone is a single base away; this may be a read error. CDR3 nucleotides: TGCAGTGCTAACTTTAACACTGAAGCTTTCTTT. It encodes CSANFNTEAFF. The chain recombines TRBV20-1 with TRBJ1-1, with unresolved D. This CDR3 has 11 amino acids. The germline V gene encodes CDR1 DFQATT and CDR2 SNEGSKA (reference sequence). Trimming removed 4 bases from V and 2 bases from J, with 5 bases in between.

This chain connects TRBV3-1 to TRBJ1-5; D uncertain. The germline V gene has CDR1 LGHDT and CDR2 YNNKEL (reference sequence). The CDR3 consists of 13 residues. V shed 5 bases and J shed 6 bases, with 11 bases lying between them. The DNA of the CDR3 is TGTGCCAGCAGCTCAGGAGGTATTCAGCCCCAGCATTTT. Protein sequence: CASSSGGIQPQHF.

The genes are TRBV19 and TRBJ2-7; TRBD2 might be the D (6 bases). Trimming removed 4 bases from V and 2 bases from J, with 12 bases in between. The CDR3 runs 14 residues. Looked up from germline, CDR1 is LNHDA and CDR2 is SQIVND (reference sequence). In DNA form, the CDR3 reads TGTGCCAGTAGTACCGCGGGACCGCCCTACGAGCAGTACTTC. This encodes CASSTAGPPYEQYF.

This clonotype has just a few counts. The V and J genes are TRBV20-1 and TRBJ1-1; 7 nucleotides line up with TRBD1. V gave up 0 bases and J gave up 3 bases; unmatched junction bases: 7. CDR3 length: 15 residues. Germline CDR1 reads DFQATT; CDR2 reads SNEGSKA (reference sequence). The CDR3, as DNA: TGCAGTGCTAGAGATTCGCAGGGGGAGTACACTGAAGCTTTCTTT. This sequence encodes CSARDSQGEYTEAFF.

The J gene is TRBJ1-5, the V gene TRBV30, with D perhaps TRBD1 (5 bases). CDR1 is GTSNPN and CDR2 is SVGIG in the germline V gene (reference sequence). The CDR3 consists of 14 residues. Trimming cost V 1 base and J 4 bases, with 11 bases left between them. CDR3 in amino acids: CAWSEGQTNQPQHF. The CDR3 DNA follows: TGTGCCTGGAGTGAAGGACAAACGAATCAGCCCCAGCATTTT.

This clonotype has ten or more counts. The chain recombines TRBV7-8 with TRBJ2-3, with D perhaps given as TRBD1 or TRBD2 (6 bases each). V lost 2 bases to trimming and J lost 0 bases, with 12 bases between them. The CDR3 is made up of 16 amino acids. CDR1 and CDR2 (germline): SGHVS, FQNEAQ. The CDR3 nucleotides read TGTGCCAGCAGCTTACTCGGGGGCCCTAGCACAGATACGCAGTATTTT. The encoded protein is CASSLLGGPSTDTQYF.

The chain uses TRBV3-1 and TRBJ2-3, with TRBD2 matching 9 bases. V shed 4 bases and J 6 bases; nucleotides not matched to a gene: 23. CDR1 is LGHDT, CDR2 YNNKEL, per germline (reference sequence). The CDR3 length is 20 residues. DNA for the CDR3: TGTGCCAGCAGCCCCGGTCTTAGAGCGGGAGGCCTACAACGGGCTGATACGCAGTATTTT. This gives the protein CASSPGLRAGGLQRADTQYF.